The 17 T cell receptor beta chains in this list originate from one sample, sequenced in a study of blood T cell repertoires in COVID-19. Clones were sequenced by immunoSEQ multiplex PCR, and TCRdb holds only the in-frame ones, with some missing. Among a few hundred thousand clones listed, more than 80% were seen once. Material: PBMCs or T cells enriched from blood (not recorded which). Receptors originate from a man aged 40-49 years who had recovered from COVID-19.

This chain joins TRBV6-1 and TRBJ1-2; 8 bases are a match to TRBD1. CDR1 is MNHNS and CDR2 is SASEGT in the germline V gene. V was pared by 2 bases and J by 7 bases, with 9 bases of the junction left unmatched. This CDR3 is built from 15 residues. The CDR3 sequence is CASSEWRTGQSGYTF. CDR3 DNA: TGTGCCAGCAGTGAATGGCGGACAGGGCAATCTGGCTACACCTTC.

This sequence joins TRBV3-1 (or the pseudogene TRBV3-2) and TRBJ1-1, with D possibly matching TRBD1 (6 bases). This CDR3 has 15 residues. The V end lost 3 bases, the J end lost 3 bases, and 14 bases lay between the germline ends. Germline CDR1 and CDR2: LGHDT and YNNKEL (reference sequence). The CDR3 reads CASSQSPDRYTEAFF. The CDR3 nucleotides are TGTGCCAGCAGCCAGAGCCCCGACAGGTACACTGAAGCTTTCTTT.

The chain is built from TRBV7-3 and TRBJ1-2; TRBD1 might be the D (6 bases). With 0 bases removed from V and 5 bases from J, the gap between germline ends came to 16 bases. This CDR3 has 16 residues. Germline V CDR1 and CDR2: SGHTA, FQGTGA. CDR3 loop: CASSLTHTTGTYGYTF. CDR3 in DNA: TGTGCCAGCAGCTTAACCCACACGACAGGAACTTATGGCTACACCTTC.

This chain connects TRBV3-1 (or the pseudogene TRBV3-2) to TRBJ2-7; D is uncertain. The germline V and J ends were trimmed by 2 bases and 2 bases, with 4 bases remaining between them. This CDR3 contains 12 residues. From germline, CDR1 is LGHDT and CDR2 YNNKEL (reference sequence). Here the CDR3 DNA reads TGTGCCAGCAGCCAATCAGCCTACGAGCAGTACTTC. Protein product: CASSQSAYEQYF.

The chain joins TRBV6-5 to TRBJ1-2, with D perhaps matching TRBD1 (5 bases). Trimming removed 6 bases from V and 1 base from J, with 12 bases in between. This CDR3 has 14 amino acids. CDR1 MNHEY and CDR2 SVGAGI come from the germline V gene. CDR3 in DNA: TGTGCCAGCAGCCTGGGGAGGGGTAACTATGGCTACACCTTC. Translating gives CASSLGRGNYGYTF.

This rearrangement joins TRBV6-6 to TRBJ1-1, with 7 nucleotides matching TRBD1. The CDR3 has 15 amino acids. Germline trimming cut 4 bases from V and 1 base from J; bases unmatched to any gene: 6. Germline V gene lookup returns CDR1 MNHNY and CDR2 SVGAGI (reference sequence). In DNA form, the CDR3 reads TGTGCCAGCAGTTCCGGGGCAGGGGGGAACACTGAAGCTTTCTTT. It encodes CASSSGAGGNTEAFF.

CDR3 residues: CASSQVDTEAFF. The CDR3 DNA reads TGTGCCAGTTCCCAGGTGGACACTGAAGCTTTCTTT. The chain carries TRBV19 and TRBJ1-1; D is uncertain. Trimming pared 8 bases from V and 3 bases from J, leaving 10 bases between. The CDR3 has 12 residues. Germline V gives CDR1 LNHDA, CDR2 SQIVND (reference sequence).

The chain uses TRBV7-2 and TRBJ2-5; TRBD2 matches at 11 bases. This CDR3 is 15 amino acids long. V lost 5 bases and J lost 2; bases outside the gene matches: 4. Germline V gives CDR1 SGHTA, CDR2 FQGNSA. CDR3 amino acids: CASSDRLAGQETQYF. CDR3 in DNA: TGTGCCAGCAGCGACCGACTAGCGGGGCAAGAGACCCAGTACTTC.

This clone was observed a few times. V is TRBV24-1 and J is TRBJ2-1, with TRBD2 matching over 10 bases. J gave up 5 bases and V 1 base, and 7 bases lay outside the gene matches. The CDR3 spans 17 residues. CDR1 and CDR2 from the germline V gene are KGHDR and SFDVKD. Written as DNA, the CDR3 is TGTGCCACCAGTGATTTAGGGAGCGGGAGGGCTCACAATGAGCAGTTCTTC. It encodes CATSDLGSGRAHNEQFF.

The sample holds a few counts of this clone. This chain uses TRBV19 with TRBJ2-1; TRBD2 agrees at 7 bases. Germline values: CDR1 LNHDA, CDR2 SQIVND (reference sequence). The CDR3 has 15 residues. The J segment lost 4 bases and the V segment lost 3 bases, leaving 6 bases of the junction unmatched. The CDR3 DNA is TGTGCCAGTAGTATTCTAGCGGAAGAATACAATGAGCAGTTCTTC. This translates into CASSILAEEYNEQFF.

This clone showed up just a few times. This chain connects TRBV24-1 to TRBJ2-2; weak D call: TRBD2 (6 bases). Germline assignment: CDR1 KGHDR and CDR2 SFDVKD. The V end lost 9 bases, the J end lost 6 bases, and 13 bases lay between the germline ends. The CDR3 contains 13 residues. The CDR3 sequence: CATRPGVSGELFF. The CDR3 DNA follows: TGTGCCACCCGTCCGGGGGTCTCCGGGGAGCTGTTTTTT.

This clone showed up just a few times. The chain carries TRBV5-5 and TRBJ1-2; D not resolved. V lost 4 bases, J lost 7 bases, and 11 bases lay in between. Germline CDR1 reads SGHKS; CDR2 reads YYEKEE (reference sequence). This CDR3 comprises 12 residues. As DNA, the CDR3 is TGTGCCAGCAGCCCCGACATTCCTGGCTACACCTTC. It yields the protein CASSPDIPGYTF.

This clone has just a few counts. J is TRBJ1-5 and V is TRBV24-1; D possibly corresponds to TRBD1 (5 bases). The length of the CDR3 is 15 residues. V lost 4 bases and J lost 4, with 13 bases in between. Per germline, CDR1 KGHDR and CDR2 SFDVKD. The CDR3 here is CATSESRVFNQPQHF. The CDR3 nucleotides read TGTGCCACCAGTGAATCCAGGGTATTTAATCAGCCCCAGCATTTT.

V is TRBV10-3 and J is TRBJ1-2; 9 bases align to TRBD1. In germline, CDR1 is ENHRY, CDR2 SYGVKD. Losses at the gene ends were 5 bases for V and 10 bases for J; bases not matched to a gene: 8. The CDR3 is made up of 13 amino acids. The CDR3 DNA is TGTGCCATCAGTCGACTTGACAGGGGGAACTACACCTTC. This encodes CAISRLDRGNYTF.

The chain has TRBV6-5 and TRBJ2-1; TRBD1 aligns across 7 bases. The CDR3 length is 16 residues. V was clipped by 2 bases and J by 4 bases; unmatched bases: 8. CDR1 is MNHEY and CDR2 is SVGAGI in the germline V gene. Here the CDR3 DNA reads TGTGCCAGCAGTTACCTACAGGGGTCTCTTTACAATGAGCAGTTCTTC. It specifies CASSYLQGSLYNEQFF.

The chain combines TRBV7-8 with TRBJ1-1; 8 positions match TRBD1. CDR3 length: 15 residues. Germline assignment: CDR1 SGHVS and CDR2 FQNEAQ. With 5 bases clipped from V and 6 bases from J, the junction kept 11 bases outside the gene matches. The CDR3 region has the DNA TGTGCCAGCAGCCAGGACAGGGAGACCCTCGCTGAAGCTTTCTTT. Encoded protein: CASSQDRETLAEAFF.

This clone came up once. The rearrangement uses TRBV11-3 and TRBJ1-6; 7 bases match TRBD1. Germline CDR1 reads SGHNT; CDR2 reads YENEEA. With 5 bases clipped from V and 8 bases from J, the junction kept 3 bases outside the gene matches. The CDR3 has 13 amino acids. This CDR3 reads CASSLRGDSPLHF. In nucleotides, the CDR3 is TGTGCCAGCAGCCTCAGGGGGGATTCACCCCTCCACTTT.